This T cell receptor (beta chain) was recovered during a study of human T cells and chemical hapten exposure. Each CDR3 protein is one row after TCRdb ran MiXCR on the RACE reads. In the table there are approximately 89,000 distinct CDR3 sequences, 6.6% of which are singletons. Germline V lookup: CDR1 MNHNS, CDR2 SASEGT. The V gene lost 3 bases and the J gene lost 4 bases, with 18 bases spanning the gap. The CDR3 is made up of 16 amino acids. Many counts were recorded for this clonotype. Its antigen is unknown. Whole-study findings and limits: DPC sensitization produced no change in TCRs with frequency above 1 in 1000. Significantly more large CDR3 similarity clusters were formed by expanded TCRs than by controls.

This sample's time point: patch test 2, 6 weeks after DPC sensitization. Treatment defined: therapeutic diphenylcyclopropenone sensitization with weekly scalp DPC. Specimen: whole blood, collected in connection with sensitization to the hapten diphenylcyclopropenone (DPC). The V and J genes are TRBV6-1 and TRBJ1-2; possibly TRBD1 for D (6 bases). The TCR sequence derives from a woman aged 25 to 45 with alopecia areata. Some clones in this sample may be carry-over from other donors' samples. The CDR3: CASSDLVGGTAYGYTF. In DNA, the CDR3 is TGTGCCAGCAGTGATCTGGTCGGGGGCACAGCCTATGGCTACACCTTC.